This TCR beta chain comes out of a study of human T cells and chemical hapten exposure. The study, taken as a whole, reports: More PT1 expanded TCRs went with higher patch test scores.

TCRdb called the RACE reads again in MiXCR, with one record for every CDR3 protein. The sample holds about 98,000 distinct CDR3 sequences, approximately 11% seen once. Time point specified: pre-sensitization, week 0. Treatment of the sample: therapeutic diphenylcyclopropenone sensitization with weekly scalp DPC. About this clonotype: As yet, its antigen is unknown.

Trimming took 6 bases from V and 10 from J, leaving 10 bases between them. This CDR3 spans 10 amino acids. Per germline, CDR1 SQVTM and CDR2 ANQGSEA. This chain links TRBV29-1 with TRBJ2-4; D could derive from TRBD1 or TRBD2 (5 bases each). This material consisted of whole blood, taken in connection with sensitization to the hapten diphenylcyclopropenone (DPC). The clonotype comes from an older woman with alopecia areata. Some clones in this sample may be carry-over from other donors' samples. Here the CDR3 DNA reads TGCAGCGTGGGGACCGAGATTCAGTACTTC. Translated: CSVGTEIQYF.